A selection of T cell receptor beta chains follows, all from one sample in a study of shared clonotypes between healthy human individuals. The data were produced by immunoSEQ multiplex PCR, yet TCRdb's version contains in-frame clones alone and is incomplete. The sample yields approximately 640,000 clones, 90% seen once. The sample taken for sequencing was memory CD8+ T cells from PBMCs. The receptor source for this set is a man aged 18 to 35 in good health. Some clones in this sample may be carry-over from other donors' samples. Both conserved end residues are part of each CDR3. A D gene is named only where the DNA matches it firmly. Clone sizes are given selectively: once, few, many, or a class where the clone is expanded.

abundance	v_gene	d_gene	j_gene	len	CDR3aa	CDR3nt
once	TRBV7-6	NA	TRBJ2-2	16	CASSLGFVQNTGELFF	TGTGCCAGCAGCTTAGGGTTCGTCCAGAACACCGGGGAGCTGTTTTTT
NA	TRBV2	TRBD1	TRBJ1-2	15	CASSGGTDTNYGYTF	TGTGCCAGCAGTGGAGGGACAGACACTAACTATGGCTACACCTTC
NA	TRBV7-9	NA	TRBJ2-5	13	CASSSPPKETQYF	TGTGCCAGCAGCTCCCCCCCAAAAGAGACCCAGTACTTC
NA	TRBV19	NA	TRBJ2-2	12	CAGGALSGELFF	TGTGCCGGGGGAGCCCTTTCCGGGGAGCTGTTTTTT
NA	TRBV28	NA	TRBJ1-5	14	CASSFGLGNQPQHF	TGTGCCAGCAGTTTCGGGCTCGGCAATCAGCCCCAGCATTTT
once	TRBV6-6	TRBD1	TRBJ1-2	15	CASSYDRGRWDGYTF	TGTGCCAGCAGTTACGACAGGGGGCGCTGGGATGGCTACACCTTC
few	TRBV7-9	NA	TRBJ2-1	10	CASSFNEQFF	TGTGCCAGCAGCTTCAATGAGCAGTTCTTC
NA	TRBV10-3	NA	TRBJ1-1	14	CAISEGVFDTEAFF	TGTGCCATCAGTGAGGGAGTTTTTGACACTGAAGCTTTCTTT
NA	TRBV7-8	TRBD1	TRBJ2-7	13	CASRDRGFYEQYF	TGTGCCAGCCGGGACAGGGGATTCTACGAGCAGTACTTC
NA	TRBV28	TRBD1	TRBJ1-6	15	CASSLDDREDSPLHF	TGTGCCAGCAGTTTAGACGACAGGGAGGATTCACCCCTCCACTTT
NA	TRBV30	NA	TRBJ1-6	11	CAWTLGEPLHF	TGTGCCTGGACCCTGGGCGAACCCCTCCACTTT